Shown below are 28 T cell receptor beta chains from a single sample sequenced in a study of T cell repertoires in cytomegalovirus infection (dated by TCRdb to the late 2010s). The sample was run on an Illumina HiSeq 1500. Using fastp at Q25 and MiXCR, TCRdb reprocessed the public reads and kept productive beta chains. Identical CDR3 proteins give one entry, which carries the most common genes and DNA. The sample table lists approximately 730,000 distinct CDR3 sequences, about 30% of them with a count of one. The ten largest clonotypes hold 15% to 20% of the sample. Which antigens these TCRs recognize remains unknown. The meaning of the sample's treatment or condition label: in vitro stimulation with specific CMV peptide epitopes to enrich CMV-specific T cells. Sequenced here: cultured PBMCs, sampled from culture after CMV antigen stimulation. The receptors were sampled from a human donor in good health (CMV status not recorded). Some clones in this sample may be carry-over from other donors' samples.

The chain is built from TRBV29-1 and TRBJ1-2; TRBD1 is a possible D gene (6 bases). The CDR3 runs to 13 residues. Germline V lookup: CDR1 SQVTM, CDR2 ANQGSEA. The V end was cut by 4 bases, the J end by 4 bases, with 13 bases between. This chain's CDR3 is CSVGGQFAYGYTF. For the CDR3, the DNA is TGCAGCGTTGGGGGACAATTTGCCTATGGCTACACCTTC. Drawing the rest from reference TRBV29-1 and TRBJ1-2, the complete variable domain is SAVISQKPSRDICQRGTSLTIQCQVDSQVTMMFWYRQQPGQSLTLIATANQGSEATYESGFVIDKFPISRPNLTFSTLTVSNMSPEDSSIYLCSVGGQFAYGYTFGSGTRLTVV.

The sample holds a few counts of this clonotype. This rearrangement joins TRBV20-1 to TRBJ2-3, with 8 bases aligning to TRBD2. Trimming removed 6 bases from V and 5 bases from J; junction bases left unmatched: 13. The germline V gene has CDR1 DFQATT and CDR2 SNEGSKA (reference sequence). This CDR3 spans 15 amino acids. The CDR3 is CSAPEPRGGLDTQYF. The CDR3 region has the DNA TGCAGTGCCCCTGAACCGCGCGGGGGGTTAGATACGCAGTATTTT.

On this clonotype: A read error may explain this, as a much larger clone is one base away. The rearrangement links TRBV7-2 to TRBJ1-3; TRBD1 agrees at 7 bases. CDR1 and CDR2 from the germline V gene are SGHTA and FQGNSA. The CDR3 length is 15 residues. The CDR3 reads CASSLMTGYGNTIHF. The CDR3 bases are TGTGCCAGCAGCTTAATGACAGGGTACGGAAACACCATACATTTT.

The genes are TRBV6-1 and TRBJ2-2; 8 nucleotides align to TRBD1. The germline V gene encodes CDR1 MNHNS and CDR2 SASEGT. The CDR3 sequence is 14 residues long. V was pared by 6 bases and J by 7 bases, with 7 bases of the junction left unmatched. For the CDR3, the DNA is TGTGCCAGCAGAGGGGACAGGATTCACGGGGAGCTGTTTTTT. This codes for CASRGDRIHGELFF.

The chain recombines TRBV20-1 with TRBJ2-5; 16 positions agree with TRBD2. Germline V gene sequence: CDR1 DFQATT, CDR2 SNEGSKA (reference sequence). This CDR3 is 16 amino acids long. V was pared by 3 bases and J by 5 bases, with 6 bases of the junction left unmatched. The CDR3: CSASGTSGGAGETQYF. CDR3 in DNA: TGCAGTGCTAGTGGGACTAGCGGGGGGGCCGGGGAGACCCAGTACTTC.

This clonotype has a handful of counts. CDR3 residues: CASSLTGQPLEGYTF. The DNA of the CDR3 is TGTGCCAGCAGCCTAACCGGGCAGCCCCTCGAAGGCTACACCTTC. This chain links TRBV7-9 with TRBJ1-2; D gene unclear. Germline CDR1 is SEHNR and CDR2 is FQNEAQ (reference sequence). The CDR3 has 15 residues. Trimming took 5 bases from V and 8 from J, leaving 21 bases between them.

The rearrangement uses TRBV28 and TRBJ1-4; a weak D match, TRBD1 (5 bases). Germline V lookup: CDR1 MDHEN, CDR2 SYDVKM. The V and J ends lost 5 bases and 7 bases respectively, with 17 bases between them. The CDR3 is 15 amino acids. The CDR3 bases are TGTGCCAGCAGTCCCCCGGGGGGGGTGGCTGAAAAACTGTTTTTT. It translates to CASSPPGGVAEKLFF.

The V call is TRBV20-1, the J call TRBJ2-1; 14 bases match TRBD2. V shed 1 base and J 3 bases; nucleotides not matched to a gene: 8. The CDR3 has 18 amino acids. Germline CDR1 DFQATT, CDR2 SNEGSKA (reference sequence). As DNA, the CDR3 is TGCAGTGCTAGAGGACTAGCGGGAGGGGAAGGGCTCTACAATGAGCAGTTCTTC. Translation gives CSARGLAGGEGLYNEQFF.

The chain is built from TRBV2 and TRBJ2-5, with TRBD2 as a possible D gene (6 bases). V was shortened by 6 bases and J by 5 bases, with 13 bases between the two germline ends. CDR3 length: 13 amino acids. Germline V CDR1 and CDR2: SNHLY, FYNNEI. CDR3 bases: TGTGCCAGCAGAGGCACTAGCATGGAGACCCAGTACTTC. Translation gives CASRGTSMETQYF. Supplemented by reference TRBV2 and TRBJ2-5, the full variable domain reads EPEVTQTPSHQVTQMGQEVILRCVPISNHLYFYWYRQILGQKVEFLVSFYNNEISEKSEIFDDQFSVERPDGSNFTLKIRSTKLEDSAMYFCASRGTSMETQYFGPGTRLLVL.

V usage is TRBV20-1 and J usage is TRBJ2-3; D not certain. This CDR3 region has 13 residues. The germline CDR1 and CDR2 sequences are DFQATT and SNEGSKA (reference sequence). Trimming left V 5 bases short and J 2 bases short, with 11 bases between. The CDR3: CSAEADHTDTQYF. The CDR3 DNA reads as TGCAGTGCTGAGGCGGACCACACAGATACGCAGTATTTT.

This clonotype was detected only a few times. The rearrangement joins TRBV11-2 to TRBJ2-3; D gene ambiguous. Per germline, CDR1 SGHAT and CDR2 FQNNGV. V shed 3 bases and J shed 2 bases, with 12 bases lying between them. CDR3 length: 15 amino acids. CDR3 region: CASSFRISTTDTQYF. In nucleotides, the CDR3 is TGTGCCAGCAGCTTCCGAATCTCGACCACAGATACGCAGTATTTT.

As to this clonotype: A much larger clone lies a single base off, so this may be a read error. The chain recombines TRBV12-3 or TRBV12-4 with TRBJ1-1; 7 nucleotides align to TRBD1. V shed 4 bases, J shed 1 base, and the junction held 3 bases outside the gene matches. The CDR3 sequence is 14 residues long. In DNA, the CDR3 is TGTGCCAGCAGTTCGGGACAGAGGAACACTGAAGCTTTCTTT. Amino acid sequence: CASSSGQRNTEAFF.

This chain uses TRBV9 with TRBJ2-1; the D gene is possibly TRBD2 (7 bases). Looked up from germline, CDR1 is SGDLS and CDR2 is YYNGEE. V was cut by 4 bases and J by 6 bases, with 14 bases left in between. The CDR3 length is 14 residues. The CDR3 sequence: CASSPRGGSNEQFF. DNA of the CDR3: TGTGCCAGCAGCCCAAGGGGGGGGAGCAATGAGCAGTTCTTC. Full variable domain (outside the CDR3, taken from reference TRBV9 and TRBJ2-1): DSGVTQTPKHLITATGQRVTLRCSPRSGDLSVYWYQQSLDQGLQFLIQYYNGEERAKGNILERFSAQQFPDLHSELNLSSLELGDSALYFCASSPRGGSNEQFFGPGTRLTVL.

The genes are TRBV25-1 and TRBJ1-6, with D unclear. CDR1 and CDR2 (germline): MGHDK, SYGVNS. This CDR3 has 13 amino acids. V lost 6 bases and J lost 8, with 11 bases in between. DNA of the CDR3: TGTGCCAGCAGGTGGACGAGGGATTCACCCCTCCACTTT. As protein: CASRWTRDSPLHF.

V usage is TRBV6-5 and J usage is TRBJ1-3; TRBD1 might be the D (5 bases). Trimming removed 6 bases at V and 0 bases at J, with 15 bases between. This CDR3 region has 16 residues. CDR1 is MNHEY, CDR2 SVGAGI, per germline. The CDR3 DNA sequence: TGTGCCAGCAGAACCGGGACGGCCTACTCTGGAAACACCATATATTTT. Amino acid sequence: CASRTGTAYSGNTIYF.

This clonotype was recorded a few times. The CDR3 bases are TGTGCCAGCAGTCTCCCGGGACAGGGGGCGGGTGAGCAGTTCTTC. It translates to CASSLPGQGAGEQFF. The genes are TRBV28 and TRBJ2-1; 12 bases match TRBD1. This CDR3 has 15 residues. V shed 5 bases and J 9 bases; nucleotides not matched to a gene: 8. In germline, CDR1 is MDHEN, CDR2 SYDVKM.

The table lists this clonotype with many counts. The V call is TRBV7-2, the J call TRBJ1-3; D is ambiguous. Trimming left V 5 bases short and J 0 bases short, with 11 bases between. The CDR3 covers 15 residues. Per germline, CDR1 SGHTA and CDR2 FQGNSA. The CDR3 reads CASSPRSVSGNTIYF. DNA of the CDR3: TGTGCCAGCAGCCCTAGGTCCGTCTCTGGAAACACCATATATTTT.

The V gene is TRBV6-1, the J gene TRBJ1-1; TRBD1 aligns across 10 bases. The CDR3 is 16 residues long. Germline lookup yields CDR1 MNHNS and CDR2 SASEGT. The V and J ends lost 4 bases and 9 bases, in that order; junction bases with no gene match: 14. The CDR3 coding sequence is TGTGCCAGCAGTGCCGCTTCGGGGACAGGGGAAAGGAAAGCTTTCTTT. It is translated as CASSAASGTGERKAFF.

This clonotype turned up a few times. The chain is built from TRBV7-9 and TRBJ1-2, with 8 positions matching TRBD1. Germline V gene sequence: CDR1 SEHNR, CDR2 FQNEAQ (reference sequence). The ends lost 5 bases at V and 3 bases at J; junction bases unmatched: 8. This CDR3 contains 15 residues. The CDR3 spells CASSPRTGFDYGYTF. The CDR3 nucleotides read TGTGCCAGCAGCCCCCGGACAGGGTTTGACTATGGCTACACCTTC.

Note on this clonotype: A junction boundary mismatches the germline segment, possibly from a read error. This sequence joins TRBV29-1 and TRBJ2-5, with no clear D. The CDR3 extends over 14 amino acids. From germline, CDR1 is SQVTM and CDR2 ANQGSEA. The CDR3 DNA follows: TGCAGTGTTGCCTCGAATAACTACCAAGAGACCCAGTACTTC. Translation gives CSVASNNYQETQYF.

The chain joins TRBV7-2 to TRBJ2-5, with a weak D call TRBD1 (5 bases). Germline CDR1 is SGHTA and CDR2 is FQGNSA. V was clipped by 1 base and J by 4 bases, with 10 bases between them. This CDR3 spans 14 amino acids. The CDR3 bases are TGTGCCAGCAGCTTAGACAGGTCGGGAGAGACCCAGTACTTC. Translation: CASSLDRSGETQYF.

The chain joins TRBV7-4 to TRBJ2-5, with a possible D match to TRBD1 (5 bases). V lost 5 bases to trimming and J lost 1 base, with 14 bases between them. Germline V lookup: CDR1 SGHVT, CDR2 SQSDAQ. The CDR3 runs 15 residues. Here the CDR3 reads CASSAKGQAQETQYF. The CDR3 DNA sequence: TGTGCCAGCAGCGCGAAGGGGCAGGCCCAAGAGACCCAGTACTTC.

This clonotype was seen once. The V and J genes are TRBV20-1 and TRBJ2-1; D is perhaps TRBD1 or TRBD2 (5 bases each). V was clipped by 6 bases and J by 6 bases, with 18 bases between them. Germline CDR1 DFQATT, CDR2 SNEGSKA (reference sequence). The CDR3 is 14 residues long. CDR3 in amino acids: CSAPGPPLGNEQFF. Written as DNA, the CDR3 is TGCAGTGCCCCGGGACCCCCCTTGGGCAATGAGCAGTTCTTC.

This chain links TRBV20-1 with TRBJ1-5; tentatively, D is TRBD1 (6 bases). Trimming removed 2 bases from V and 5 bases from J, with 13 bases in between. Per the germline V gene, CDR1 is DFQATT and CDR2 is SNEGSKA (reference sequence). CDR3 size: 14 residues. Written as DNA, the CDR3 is TGCAGTGCTAGACTTTCGGGGGGGCATCAGCCCCAGCATTTT. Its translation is CSARLSGGHQPQHF.

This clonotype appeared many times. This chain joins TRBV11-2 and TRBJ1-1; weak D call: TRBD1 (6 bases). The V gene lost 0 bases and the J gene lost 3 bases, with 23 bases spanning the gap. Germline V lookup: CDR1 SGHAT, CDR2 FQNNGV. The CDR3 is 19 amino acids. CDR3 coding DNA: TGTGCCAGCAGCTTAGATTTGTGGGGGCCGGTCAGCGGGTACACTGAAGCTTTCTTT. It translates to CASSLDLWGPVSGYTEAFF.

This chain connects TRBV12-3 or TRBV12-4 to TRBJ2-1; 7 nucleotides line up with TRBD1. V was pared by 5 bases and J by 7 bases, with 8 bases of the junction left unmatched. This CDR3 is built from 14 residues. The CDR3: CASSPGTALNEQFF. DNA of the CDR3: TGTGCCAGCAGTCCCGGGACAGCATTAAATGAGCAGTTCTTC.

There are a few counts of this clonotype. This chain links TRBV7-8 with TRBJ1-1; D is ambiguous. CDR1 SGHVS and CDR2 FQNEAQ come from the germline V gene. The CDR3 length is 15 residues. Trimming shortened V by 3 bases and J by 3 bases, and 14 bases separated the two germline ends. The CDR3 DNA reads TGTGCCAGCAGCTTGGCGGGGAGTCTGGACACTGAAGCTTTCTTT. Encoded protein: CASSLAGSLDTEAFF.

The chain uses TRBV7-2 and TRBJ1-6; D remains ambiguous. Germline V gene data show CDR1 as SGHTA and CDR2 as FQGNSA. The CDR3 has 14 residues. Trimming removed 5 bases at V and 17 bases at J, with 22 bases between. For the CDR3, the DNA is TGTGCCAGCAGCCCTTCACGTCTTGGTCAACGAATCCACTTT. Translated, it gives CASSPSRLGQRIHF.